The present T cell receptor (beta chain) was sequenced within a study of cytomegalovirus exposure and HLA in healthy donors. 60 Vbeta and 13 Jbeta primers were used in PCR. Repertoires were generated with immunoSEQ multiplex PCR, while TCRdb's copy carries only in-frame clones and drops some. The table shows about 160,000 clones, with roughly 82% occurring only once. V shed 6 bases and J shed 5 bases, with 20 bases lying between them. The germline V gene encodes CDR1 SQVTM and CDR2 ANQGSEA. The CDR3 length is 15 residues. Sequencing was carried out using PBMCs. The chain is built from TRBV29-1 and TRBJ2-1; possibly TRBD1 for D (7 bases). This clonotype was obtained from a girl aged 10 to 17 in good health and CMV-seropositive. The CDR3 sequence: CSVGWRQGGDNEQFF. The DNA for the CDR3 is TGCAGCGTCGGCTGGAGACAGGGAGGTGACAATGAGCAGTTCTTC.